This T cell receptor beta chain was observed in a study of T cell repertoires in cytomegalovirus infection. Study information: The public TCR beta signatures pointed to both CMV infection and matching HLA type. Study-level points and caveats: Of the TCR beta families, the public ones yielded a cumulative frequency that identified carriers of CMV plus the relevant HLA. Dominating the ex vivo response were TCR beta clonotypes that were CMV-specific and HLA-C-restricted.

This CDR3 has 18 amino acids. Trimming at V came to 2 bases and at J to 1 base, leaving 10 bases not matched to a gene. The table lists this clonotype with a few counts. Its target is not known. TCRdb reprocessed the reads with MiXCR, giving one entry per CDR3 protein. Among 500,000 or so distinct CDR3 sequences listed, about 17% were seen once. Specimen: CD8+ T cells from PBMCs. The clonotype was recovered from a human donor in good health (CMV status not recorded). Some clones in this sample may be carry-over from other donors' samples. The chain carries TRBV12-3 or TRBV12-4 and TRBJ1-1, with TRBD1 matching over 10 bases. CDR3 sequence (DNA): TGTGCCAGCAGTTTATGGGACAGGGGACTTATACCGAACACTGAAGCTTTCTTT. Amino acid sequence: CASSLWDRGLIPNTEAFF.